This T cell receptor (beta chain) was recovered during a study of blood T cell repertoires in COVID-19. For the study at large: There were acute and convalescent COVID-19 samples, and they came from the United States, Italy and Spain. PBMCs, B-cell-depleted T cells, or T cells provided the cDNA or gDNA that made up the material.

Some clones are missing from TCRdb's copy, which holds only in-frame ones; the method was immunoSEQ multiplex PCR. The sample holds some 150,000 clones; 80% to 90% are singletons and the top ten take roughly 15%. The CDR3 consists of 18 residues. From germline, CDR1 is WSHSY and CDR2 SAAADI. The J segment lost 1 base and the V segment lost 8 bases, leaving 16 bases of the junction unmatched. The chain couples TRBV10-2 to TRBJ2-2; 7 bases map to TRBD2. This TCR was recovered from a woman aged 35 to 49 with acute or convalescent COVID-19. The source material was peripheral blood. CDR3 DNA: TGCGCCAGCTCTTTCTCGCGGCGGGGCGGGGGGAACACCGGGGAGCTGTTTTTT. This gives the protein CASSFSRRGGGNTGELFF.